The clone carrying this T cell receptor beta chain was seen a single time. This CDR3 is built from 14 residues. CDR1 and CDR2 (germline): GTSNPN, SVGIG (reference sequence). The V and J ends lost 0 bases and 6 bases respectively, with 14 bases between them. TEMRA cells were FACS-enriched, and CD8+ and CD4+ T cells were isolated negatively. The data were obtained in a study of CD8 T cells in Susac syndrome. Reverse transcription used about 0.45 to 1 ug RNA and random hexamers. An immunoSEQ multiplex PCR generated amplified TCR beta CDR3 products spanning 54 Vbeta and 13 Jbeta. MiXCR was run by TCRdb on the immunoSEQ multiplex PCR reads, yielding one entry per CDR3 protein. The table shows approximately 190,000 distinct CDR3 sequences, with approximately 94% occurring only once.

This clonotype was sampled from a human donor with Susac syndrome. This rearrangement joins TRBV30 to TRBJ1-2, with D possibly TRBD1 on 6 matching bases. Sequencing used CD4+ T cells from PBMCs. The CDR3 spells CAWSVNRAPHGYTF. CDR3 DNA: TGTGCCTGGAGTGTTAACAGGGCCCCCCATGGCTACACCTTC. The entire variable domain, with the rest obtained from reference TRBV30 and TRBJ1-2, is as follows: SQTIHQWPATLVQPVGSPLSLECTVEGTSNPNLYWYRQAAGRGLQLLFYSVGIGQISSEVPQNLSASRPQDRQFILSSKKLLLSDSGFYLCAWSVNRAPHGYTFGSGTRLTVV.